The 29 T cell receptor beta chains below were found in one sample sequenced in a study of T cells in Graves' hyperthyroidism and ophthalmopathy. From RNA transcripts, TCR beta CDR3 regions were amplified. During a first-round RT-PCR of the TCR CDR3, the HTBI primer set was used. TCRdb reanalysed the multiplex PCR reads using MiXCR and keeps one entry per CDR3 protein. This repertoire shows 600,000 to 900,000 distinct CDR3 sequences, roughly 15% found once; its top ten account for around 7.7%. The sequenced material came from blood. These receptors were obtained from a young man with Graves' hyperthyroidism.

V gene TRBV4-1 combines with J gene TRBJ2-3, with D perhaps matching TRBD1 or TRBD2 (6 bases each). The CDR3 length is 16 residues. Trimming shortened V by 6 bases and J by 1 base, and 17 bases separated the two germline ends. Germline assignment: CDR1 MGHRA and CDR2 YSYEKL. The CDR3 sequence is CASSYSRGGGTDTQYF. CDR3 nucleotide sequence: TGCGCCAGCAGTTACAGCAGGGGAGGCGGCACAGATACGCAGTATTTT.

This clonotype was seen more than once but under ten times. The chain uses TRBV28 and TRBJ1-2; 7 bases align to TRBD1. The CDR3 has 15 residues. Germline CDR1 is MDHEN and CDR2 is SYDVKM. V shed 6 bases, J shed 4 bases, and the junction held 11 bases outside the gene matches. The CDR3, as DNA: TGTGCCAGCAGGGATCCGGGACAGATCTCCTATGGCTACACCTTC. Translated, it gives CASRDPGQISYGYTF.

The chain uses TRBV7-9 and TRBJ2-5; D unclear. The CDR3 consists of 12 residues. V dropped 9 bases and J dropped 3 bases, with 11 bases sitting between them. Germline values: CDR1 SEHNR, CDR2 FQNEAQ (reference sequence). The chain's CDR3 is CASSSMEETQYF. The CDR3 bases are TGTGCCAGTTCGTCGATGGAAGAGACCCAGTACTTC.

This clonotype has only a few counts. The V call is TRBV20-1, the J call TRBJ2-5, with D perhaps matching TRBD2 (5 bases). V lost 3 bases to trimming and J lost 4 bases, with 12 bases between them. Germline values: CDR1 DFQATT, CDR2 SNEGSKA (reference sequence). This CDR3 region has 13 residues. The CDR3 spells CSASATGGETQYF. The CDR3 DNA is TGCAGTGCTAGCGCGACCGGAGGAGAGACCCAGTACTTC.

A few counts support this clonotype. V usage is TRBV29-1 and J usage is TRBJ1-1; D is uncertain. The CDR3 loop spans 14 amino acids. The germline gives CDR1 SQVTM, CDR2 ANQGSEA. Trimming removed 4 bases from V and 0 bases from J, with 12 bases in between. Written as DNA, the CDR3 is TGCAGCGTTGGGCCAGATCGTATGAACACTGAAGCTTTCTTT. Its translation is CSVGPDRMNTEAFF.

The rearrangement joins TRBV5-6 to TRBJ2-7, with D perhaps assigned TRBD1 or TRBD2 (5 bases each). The CDR3 is made up of 15 amino acids. Germline CDR1 and CDR2: SGHDT and YYEEEE. Trimming took 2 bases from V and 2 from J, leaving 14 bases between them. CDR3 DNA sequence: TGTGCCAGCAGCTTTCTCCGGGACGGAGCCTACGAGCAGTACTTC. This translates into CASSFLRDGAYEQYF.

This chain uses TRBV7-9 with TRBJ2-1, with 8 bases lining up with TRBD2. V gave up 4 bases and J gave up 7 bases; unmatched junction bases: 12. The CDR3 runs 16 residues. Germline CDR1 SEHNR, CDR2 FQNEAQ (reference sequence). The DNA for the CDR3 is TGTGCCAGCAGCTCCCTAGGAGCGGGAGCCAGGAATGAGCAGTTCTTC. Amino acids: CASSSLGAGARNEQFF.

This clonotype was seen ten or more times. The chain is built from TRBV28 and TRBJ2-5, with D tentatively TRBD1 (5 bases). Germline V CDR1 and CDR2: MDHEN, SYDVKM. The CDR3 runs 14 residues. Deletions cut 2 bases from V and 5 bases from J, with 12 bases between. CDR3 protein: CASSLTGGVETQYF. The DNA of the CDR3 is TGTGCCAGCAGTTTAACAGGCGGAGTGGAGACCCAGTACTTC. Full variable domain (missing parts from reference TRBV28 and TRBJ2-5): DVKVTQSSRYLVKRTGEKVFLECVQDMDHENMFWYRQDPGLGLRLIYFSYDVKMKEKGDIPEGYSVSREKKERFSLILESASTNQTSMYLCASSLTGGVETQYFGPGTRLLVL.

Many counts were recorded for this clonotype. The chain employs TRBV5-6 and TRBJ2-7; 9 bases agree with TRBD1. With V trimmed by 6 bases and J by 3 bases, 4 bases remained unmatched. The CDR3 is 13 amino acids. CDR1 is SGHDT and CDR2 is YYEEEE in the germline V gene. CDR3 protein: CASKDRGVYEQYF. In nucleotides, the CDR3 is TGTGCCAGCAAGGACAGGGGAGTCTACGAGCAGTACTTC. The full variable domain, rest sourced from reference TRBV5-6 and TRBJ2-7, is DAGVTQSPTHLIKTRGQQVTLRCSPKSGHDTVSWYQQALGQGPQFIFQYYEEEERQRGNFPDRFSGHQFPNYSSELNVNALLLGDSALYLCASKDRGVYEQYFGPGTRLTVT.

This clonotype was seen repeatedly, ten times or more. V usage is TRBV27 and J usage is TRBJ2-1; either TRBD1 or TRBD2 may supply D (5 bases each). From germline, CDR1 is MNHEY and CDR2 SMNVEV (reference sequence). The CDR3 is 14 amino acids. Trimming took off 6 bases at V and 1 base at J, with 10 bases between the two ends. The CDR3 here is CASSYGGSYNEQFF. The CDR3 nucleotides are TGTGCCAGCAGCTATGGGGGTTCCTACAATGAGCAGTTCTTC.

This clonotype occurred a few times. V is TRBV27 and J is TRBJ2-6; possibly TRBD1 for D (5 bases). V shed 3 bases and J shed 0 bases, with 15 bases lying between them. Germline assignment: CDR1 MNHEY and CDR2 SMNVEV (reference sequence). This CDR3 has 18 residues. The CDR3 DNA follows: TGTGCCAGCAGTTTGCAGGGTGTATTGGACTCTGGGGCCAACGTCCTGACTTTC. Its translation is CASSLQGVLDSGANVLTF.

This clonotype was observed many times. J is TRBJ2-7 and V is TRBV3-1; the match to TRBD2 covers 14 bases. Germline V gene lookup returns CDR1 LGHDT and CDR2 YNNKEL (reference sequence). Trimming took 4 bases from V and 12 from J; bases not matched to a gene: 8. There are 14 residues in the CDR3. DNA of the CDR3: TGTGCCAGCAGCCCTCGGGGACTAGCGGGAGAGTGGTACTTC. As protein: CASSPRGLAGEWYF.

At least ten counts were recorded for this clonotype. The CDR3 region has the DNA TGTGCCAGCAGCCGGACCCCGGGACAGATCACAGATACGCAGTATTTT. The encoded protein is CASSRTPGQITDTQYF. The chain joins TRBV7-2 to TRBJ2-3; 7 bases map to TRBD1. CDR3 length: 16 amino acids. Germline-derived CDR1 and CDR2 are SGHTA and FQGNSA. After removal of 5 bases from V and 2 bases from J, the junction contained 10 bases not matched to a gene.

The chain carries TRBV30 and TRBJ2-1, with TRBD2 as a possible D gene (6 bases). V was pared by 4 bases and J by 7 bases, with 14 bases between. The CDR3 runs 13 residues. Germline CDR1 and CDR2: GTSNPN and SVGIG (reference sequence). CDR3 loop: CAWMNKAGNEQFF. In nucleotides, the CDR3 is TGTGCCTGGATGAATAAGGCGGGGAATGAGCAGTTCTTC.

The CDR3 here is CASREQGSNEQYF. CDR3 nucleotides: TGTGCCAGTAGGGAGCAGGGGAGTAACGAGCAGTACTTC. The rearrangement uses TRBV19 and TRBJ2-7; TRBD1 might be the D (6 bases). Germline CDR1 LNHDA, CDR2 SQIVND (reference sequence). This CDR3 spans 13 amino acids. V lost 6 bases and J 5 bases, leaving 14 bases between the germline ends.

Ten or more counts support this clonotype. The chain employs TRBV30 and TRBJ1-2, with 10 nucleotides matching TRBD1. CDR1 GTSNPN and CDR2 SVGIG come from the germline V gene (reference sequence). This CDR3 region has 14 residues. J lost 8 bases, V lost 1 base, and 7 bases had no gene match. CDR3 sequence reads: CAWSGGQGWRGYTF. The CDR3 bases are TGTGCCTGGAGTGGGGGACAGGGGTGGAGAGGCTACACCTTC. The full variable domain, its missing parts supplied by reference TRBV30 and TRBJ1-2, is SQTIHQWPATLVQPVGSPLSLECTVEGTSNPNLYWYRQAAGRGLQLLFYSVGIGQISSEVPQNLSASRPQDRQFILSSKKLLLSDSGFYLCAWSGGQGWRGYTFGSGTRLTVV.

The chain links TRBV6-2 or TRBV6-3 to TRBJ2-7; weak D call: TRBD2 (6 bases). CDR3 size: 12 residues. Trimming took off 9 bases at V and 3 bases at J, with 12 bases between the two ends. The germline V gene encodes CDR1 MNHEY and CDR2 SVGEGT. CDR3 loop: CARPGSHYEQYF. CDR3 nucleotides: TGTGCCAGACCCGGGAGTCACTACGAGCAGTACTTC.

This clonotype was observed a handful of times. The J gene is TRBJ2-5, the V gene TRBV6-1, with D perhaps TRBD1 or TRBD2 (5 bases each). Germline V gives CDR1 MNHNS, CDR2 SASEGT. V lost 1 base, J lost 4 bases, and 10 bases lay in between. There are 14 residues in the CDR3. The CDR3 nucleotides read TGTGCCAGCAGTGAAGTAAGGGACCTAGAGACCCAGTACTTC. Translated, it gives CASSEVRDLETQYF.

This clonotype was observed a few times. The J gene is TRBJ2-7, the V gene TRBV11-3, with 7 bases aligning to TRBD2. This CDR3 has 13 amino acids. Per the germline V gene, CDR1 is SGHNT and CDR2 is YENEEA. Losses at the gene ends were 7 bases for V and 4 bases for J; bases not matched to a gene: 7. The CDR3 loop is CASTQAGLYEQYF. The CDR3 bases are TGTGCCAGCACCCAAGCGGGACTATACGAGCAGTACTTC.

The sample holds a few counts of this clonotype. Here the CDR3 reads CAISESRQGNQPQHF. The CDR3, as DNA: TGTGCCATCAGTGAGTCGAGACAGGGGAATCAGCCCCAGCATTTT. The chain recombines TRBV10-3 with TRBJ1-5; 8 positions match TRBD1. Germline CDR1 ENHRY, CDR2 SYGVKD. This CDR3 comprises 15 residues. The junction had 2 bases not matched to a gene; V was cut back by 0 bases and J by 4 bases.

This clonotype was detected ten times or more. This chain connects TRBV2 to TRBJ1-1; TRBD1 might be the D (6 bases). Trimming shortened V by 5 bases and J by 1 base, and 14 bases separated the two germline ends. Germline V gene lookup returns CDR1 SNHLY and CDR2 FYNNEI. The CDR3 length is 15 residues. The CDR3 nucleotides read TGTGCCAGCAGTCAAACAGGGTCTGGGAACACTGAAGCTTTCTTT. As protein: CASSQTGSGNTEAFF.

The chain joins TRBV3-1 to TRBJ2-3, with 11 positions matching TRBD2. V lost 3 bases, J lost 0 bases, and 5 bases stayed unmatched. The CDR3 contains 17 residues. From germline, CDR1 is LGHDT and CDR2 YNNKEL (reference sequence). The CDR3 reads CASSQGTSGASTDTQYF. The CDR3 DNA sequence: TGTGCCAGCAGCCAGGGGACTAGCGGTGCTAGCACAGATACGCAGTATTTT.

This sequence joins TRBV7-3 and TRBJ2-5, with a possible D match to TRBD2 (6 bases). CDR1 and CDR2 from the germline V gene are SGHTA and FQGTGA. Trimming pared 4 bases from V and 3 bases from J, leaving 9 bases between. The CDR3 extends over 13 amino acids. In nucleotides, the CDR3 is TGTGCCAGCAGCTCTAGCGTTGAAGAGACCCAGTACTTC. It encodes CASSSSVEETQYF.

V usage is TRBV20-1 and J usage is TRBJ2-3; D ambiguous. Trimming left V 2 bases short and J 7 bases short, with 7 bases between. The CDR3 sequence is 11 residues long. The V gene's germline CDR1 is DFQATT and CDR2 SNEGSKA (reference sequence). The CDR3 nucleotides read TGCAGTGCTAGAATTCTTAATACGCAGTATTTT. It specifies CSARILNTQYF.

The chain joins TRBV7-9 to TRBJ2-3, with a tentative D call TRBD1 (5 bases). The V gene's germline CDR1 is SEHNR and CDR2 FQNEAQ (reference sequence). The CDR3 spans 16 residues. The V end was cut by 2 bases, the J end by 0 bases, with 12 bases between. Here the CDR3 DNA reads TGTGCCAGCAGCTTAAAACCCAGGACAAGCACAGATACGCAGTATTTT. It translates to CASSLKPRTSTDTQYF.

This clonotype was recorded many times. The V gene is TRBV12-3 or TRBV12-4, the J gene TRBJ2-7; 11 bases line up with TRBD2. The CDR3 runs 14 residues. With V trimmed by 4 bases and J by 6 bases, 5 bases remained unmatched. The CDR3 region is CASSSGTSGSEQYF. Here the CDR3 DNA reads TGTGCCAGCAGTTCCGGGACTAGCGGATCCGAGCAGTACTTC.

The chain carries TRBV10-3 and TRBJ2-3; tentative D call: TRBD2 (6 bases). The ends were cut back, 7 bases at V and 2 bases at J, with 13 bases in the middle. The CDR3 length is 14 residues. CDR1 is ENHRY, CDR2 SYGVKD, per germline. CDR3 nucleotides: TGTGCCATCACCTCCGGGGGACCCACAGATACGCAGTATTTT. It is translated as CAITSGGPTDTQYF.

In its sample, this clonotype was seen many times. This sequence joins TRBV9 and TRBJ1-2; D ambiguous. There are 11 residues in the CDR3. Trimming took off 4 bases at V and 10 bases at J, with 11 bases between the two ends. Germline V gene sequence: CDR1 SGDLS, CDR2 YYNGEE. The CDR3 sequence is CASSSPRDYTF. In nucleotides, the CDR3 is TGTGCCAGCAGCTCCCCCCGGGACTACACCTTC.

In its sample, this clonotype was seen a few times. This chain uses TRBV12-3 or TRBV12-4 with TRBJ1-1; D is uncertain. CDR3 size: 13 residues. Deletions cut 6 bases from V and 3 bases from J, with 11 bases between. CDR3 in amino acids: CASSEVRYTEAFF. CDR3 in DNA: TGTGCCAGCAGCGAGGTTCGGTACACTGAAGCTTTCTTT.